What follows describes a single TCR beta chain. Its specificity is unknown. Because it lacks the conserved phenylalanine or tryptophan at the end, this CDR3 is likely a read error. The data derive from a study of Graves' ophthalmopathy and Graves' hyperthyroidism. General study results and limits: Built on 13 signatures, a model told ophthalmopathy apart from stable hyperthyroidism with about 91% sensitivity and around 80% specificity.

Germline trimming cut 0 bases from V and 9 bases from J; bases unmatched to any gene: 6. The CDR3 covers 15 residues. The V gene's germline CDR1 is SGHRS and CDR2 YFSETQ. RNA transcripts provided the template for amplifying TCR beta CDR3 regions. HTBI primers were used in a first-round RT-PCR, which preceded a second-round multiplex PCR. TCRdb used MiXCR to reprocess the multiplex PCR reads, holding one entry per CDR3 protein. The sample includes about 740,000 distinct CDR3 sequences, roughly 41% of them seen just once. The sample consisted of peripheral blood. The chain joins TRBV5-1 to TRBJ1-6; 7 nucleotides line up with TRBD1. The clonotype originates from an adult man with Graves' ophthalmopathy. CDR3 loop: CASSLGGTASSPLHL. The CDR3 coding sequence is TGCGCCAGCAGCTTGGGCGGGACAGCCAGTTCACCCCTCCACCTT.